What follows are 14 T cell receptor beta chains derived from one specimen sequenced in a study of blood T cells in healthy people across ages. It was with a sample-barcoded 5' primer and a J-beta primer mix that a second PCR of roughly 7 to 12 cycles was run. TCRdb itself ran the 5' RACE reads through MiXCR, one entry per CDR3 protein. The sample has under 2,000,000 distinct CDR3 sequences, about 50% seen once. The sequencing input was blood. The receptors shown here come from a woman aged 40 to 50 in good health.

The CDR3 is CAISESPSGATQETQYF. The CDR3 coding sequence is TGTGCCATCAGTGAGTCCCCTAGCGGGGCAACCCAAGAGACCCAGTACTTC. This chain joins TRBV10-3 and TRBJ2-5; TRBD2 aligns across 9 bases. CDR1 and CDR2 (germline): ENHRY, SYGVKD. The CDR3 consists of 17 residues. Trimming took 0 bases from V and 1 from J; bases not matched to a gene: 6.

The rearrangement joins TRBV20-1 to TRBJ1-1, with D unresolved. V dropped 3 bases and J dropped 2 bases, with 10 bases sitting between them. In germline, CDR1 is DFQATT, CDR2 SNEGSKA (reference sequence). This CDR3 spans 13 amino acids. The CDR3 region has the DNA TGCAGTGCTAGGGCCCAGCTAAACACTGAAGCTTTCTTT. Encoded protein: CSARAQLNTEAFF.

This rearrangement joins TRBV2 to TRBJ1-4; D is unresolved. Germline-derived CDR1 and CDR2 are SNHLY and FYNNEI. The V and J ends lost 9 bases and 9 bases respectively, with 8 bases between them. CDR3 size: 10 residues. CDR3 nucleotides: TGTGCCAGTTTCCATCAAAAACTGTTTTTT. Amino acids: CASFHQKLFF. Using reference TRBV2 and TRBJ1-4 for the parts outside the CDR3, the full variable domain is EPEVTQTPSHQVTQMGQEVILRCVPISNHLYFYWYRQILGQKVEFLVSFYNNEISEKSEIFDDQFSVERPDGSNFTLKIRSTKLEDSAMYFCASFHQKLFFGSGTQLSVL.

V and J are TRBV20-1 and TRBJ2-7, with TRBD1 matching 9 bases. CDR1 and CDR2 (germline): DFQATT, SNEGSKA (reference sequence). The CDR3 consists of 14 residues. After removal of 3 bases from V and 0 bases from J, the junction contained 3 bases not matched to a gene. The DNA for the CDR3 is TGCAGTGCTAGGCGGGACAGGGTCTCCTACGAGCAGTACTTC. Its protein product is CSARRDRVSYEQYF.

The chain is built from TRBV7-9 and TRBJ1-4, with 7 bases that match TRBD1. The V gene end was trimmed by 5 bases and the J gene end by 9 bases; junction bases not matched to a gene: 12. Germline V gene lookup returns CDR1 SEHNR and CDR2 FQNEAQ (reference sequence). This CDR3 comprises 15 residues. The CDR3 nucleotides are TGTGCCAGCAGCCCCCGACAGGGATGGACTAAAAAACTGTTTTTT. Protein sequence: CASSPRQGWTKKLFF.

This clonotype was observed a handful of times. The chain links TRBV27 to TRBJ2-1, with 9 bases aligning to TRBD2. Germline loops: CDR1 MNHEY, CDR2 SMNVEV (reference sequence). The CDR3 is 15 residues long. J gave up 12 bases and V 2 bases, and 11 bases lay outside the gene matches. The DNA for the CDR3 is TGTGCCAGCAGTTTAGTTGATCCGGCGGGGGGGTCGCAGTTCTTC. Translation: CASSLVDPAGGSQFF.

This clonotype was counted a few times. This sequence joins TRBV12-3 or TRBV12-4 and TRBJ2-1, with TRBD2 matching 9 bases. The length of the CDR3 is 15 residues. Unmatched junction bases numbered 8, after V lost 7 bases and J lost 4 bases. DNA for the CDR3: TGTGCCAGCATCGCCGGGACTAGCCGGTACAATGAGCAGTTCTTC. Translation gives CASIAGTSRYNEQFF.

This clonotype was counted only a few times. This rearrangement joins TRBV6-5 to TRBJ2-3; 9 bases align to TRBD2. CDR3 length: 15 amino acids. Germline values: CDR1 MNHEY, CDR2 SVGAGI. Unmatched junction bases numbered 8, after V lost 5 bases and J lost 5 bases. CDR3 DNA: TGTGCCAGCAGTCTTCTTAGCGGGGGAGGAGATACGCAGTATTTT. It codes for CASSLLSGGGDTQYF.

The rearrangement uses TRBV6-5 and TRBJ2-3, with D unclear. The CDR3 spans 14 residues. The germline V gene encodes CDR1 MNHEY and CDR2 SVGAGI. Trimming shortened V by 5 bases and J by 5 bases, and 14 bases separated the two germline ends. This CDR3 reads CASSPRQRIDTQYF. The CDR3 nucleotides are TGTGCCAGCAGTCCCCGGCAAAGGATAGATACGCAGTATTTT.

The rearrangement links TRBV6-5 to TRBJ1-2; 7 bases map to TRBD1. Trimming cost V 0 bases and J 1 base; bases outside gene matches: 5. This CDR3 has 16 residues. Germline lookup yields CDR1 MNHEY and CDR2 SVGAGI. The CDR3 region is CASSYSVTGSNYGYTF. Here the CDR3 DNA reads TGTGCCAGCAGTTACTCGGTGACAGGGAGTAACTATGGCTACACCTTC.

The chain couples TRBV29-1 to TRBJ2-4; no reliable D call. V gave up 2 bases and J gave up 2 bases, with 10 bases separating them. The CDR3 is 14 residues long. Per the germline V gene, CDR1 is SQVTM and CDR2 is ANQGSEA. The CDR3 loop is CSVESPNSKNIQYF. The CDR3, as DNA: TGCAGCGTTGAATCTCCGAACTCCAAAAACATTCAGTACTTC. The full variable domain, completed using reference TRBV29-1 and TRBJ2-4, is SAVISQKPSRDICQRGTSLTIQCQVDSQVTMMFWYRQQPGQSLTLIATANQGSEATYESGFVIDKFPISRPNLTFSTLTVSNMSPEDSSIYLCSVESPNSKNIQYFGAGTRLSVL.

The gene calls are TRBV3-1 and TRBJ1-5, with 7 bases identical to TRBD1. The CDR3 runs to 15 residues. J lost 6 bases, V lost 3 bases, and 8 bases had no gene match. Germline V gene data show CDR1 as LGHDT and CDR2 as YNNKEL (reference sequence). This CDR3 is CASSHRTGRPQPQHF. The CDR3 nucleotides are TGTGCCAGCAGCCACCGGACAGGACGGCCTCAGCCCCAGCATTTT.

The V gene is TRBV28, the J gene TRBJ2-7; a possible D gene is TRBD2 (5 bases). The DNA end is a closer match to TRBJ2-5, so the J assignment may be wrong. This CDR3 region has 14 residues. Germline CDR1 and CDR2: MDHEN and SYDVKM. This chain's CDR3 is CASRPTSAGETQYF. For the CDR3, the DNA is TGTGCCAGCAGACCTACTAGTGCTGGGGAGACCCAGTACTTC.

As for this clonotype: This may come from a read error, since a much larger clone is one base off. V is TRBV6-5 and J is TRBJ2-7; the match to TRBD1 covers 7 bases. Germline CDR1 is MNHEY and CDR2 is SVGAGI. CDR3 length: 15 residues. V lost 0 bases, J lost 0 bases, and 2 bases stayed unmatched. The CDR3 DNA reads as TGTGCCAGCAGTTACTCGACAGGGAACTCCTACGAGCAGTACTTC. Protein sequence: CASSYSTGNSYEQYF.